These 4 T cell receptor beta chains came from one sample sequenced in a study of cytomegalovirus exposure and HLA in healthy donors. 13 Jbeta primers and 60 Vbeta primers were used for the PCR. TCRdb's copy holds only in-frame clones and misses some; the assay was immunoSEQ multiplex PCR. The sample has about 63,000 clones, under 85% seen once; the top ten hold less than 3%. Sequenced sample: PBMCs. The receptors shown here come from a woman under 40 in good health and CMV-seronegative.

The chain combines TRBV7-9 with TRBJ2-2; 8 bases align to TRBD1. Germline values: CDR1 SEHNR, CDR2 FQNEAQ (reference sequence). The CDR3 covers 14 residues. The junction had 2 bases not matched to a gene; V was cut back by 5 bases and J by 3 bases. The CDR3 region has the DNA TGTGCCAGCAGCCGACAGGGGTACACCGGGGAGCTGTTTTTT. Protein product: CASSRQGYTGELFF.

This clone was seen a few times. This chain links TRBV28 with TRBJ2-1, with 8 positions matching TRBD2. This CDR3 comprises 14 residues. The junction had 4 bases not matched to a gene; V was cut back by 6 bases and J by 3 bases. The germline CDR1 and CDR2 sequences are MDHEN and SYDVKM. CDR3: CASRTGGIYNEQFF. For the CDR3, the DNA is TGTGCCAGCAGGACGGGGGGGATCTACAATGAGCAGTTCTTC.

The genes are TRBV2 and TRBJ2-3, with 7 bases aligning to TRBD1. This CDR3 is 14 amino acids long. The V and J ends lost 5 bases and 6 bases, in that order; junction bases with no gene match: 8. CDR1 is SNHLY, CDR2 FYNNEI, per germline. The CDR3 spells CASSRTGLRDTQYF. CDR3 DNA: TGTGCCAGCAGTCGGACAGGCCTACGGGATACGCAGTATTTT.

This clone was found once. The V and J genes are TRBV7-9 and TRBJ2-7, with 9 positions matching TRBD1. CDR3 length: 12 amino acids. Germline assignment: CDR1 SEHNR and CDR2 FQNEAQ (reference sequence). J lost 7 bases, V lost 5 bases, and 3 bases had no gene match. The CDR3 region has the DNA TGTGCCAGCAGCGTGGACAGGGGAGAGCAGTACTTC. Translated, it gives CASSVDRGEQYF.